This T cell receptor beta chain emerged from a study of beta chain features in type 1 diabetes (dated by TCRdb to 2016 to 2018). Looking at the study overall: Patients and healthy donors did not differ in mean age, gender distribution, total cell number or subset yield. A total of 100 million to 110 million sorted cells were examined across all samples, and a strong correlation was observed between cell number per subset and RNA yield. The study compared TCRB repertoires of sorted circulating CD4+ T cell subsets between recently diagnosed type 1 diabetes patients and matched healthy donors. Regulatory and stem cell-like memory subsets were obtained from only 8 patients and about eight healthy donors, while naive and central memory subsets were obtained from all 30 or so donors. Points the paper makes about the study in general: Only small numbers of individuals were included in the HLA sub-analyses, which left unresolved whether HLA type had any influence on TCRB rearrangement. The naive, central memory and regulatory TCRB repertoires appeared to resemble one another more closely among patients than among healthy donors. At VDJ recombination sites, patients with type 1 diabetes made fewer insertions and deleted more nucleotides, a pattern implying thymic rearrangement abnormalities. Because cDNA was sequenced instead of genomic DNA, highly expressing activated cells could be over-represented, though the groups showed no difference in activation or CD3 levels. PCR may preferentially amplify shorter templates, but because patient and control samples were amplified and corrected together, any resulting skew would affect both groups equally. In all four CD4+ subsets, TCRB CDR3 length was moderately but significantly shorter in type 1 diabetes patients.

The entire isolated RNA was reverse transcribed using the High Capacity cDNA Reverse Transcription Kit, and thus expressed TCRB transcripts were sequenced. Deep immunoSEQ sequencing was applied to naive, central memory and regulatory T cell samples, giving an average of about 3.6 million total reads per sample. Sorted cells were lysed in RLT buffer, and RNA was extracted using DNase-treated RNeasy Micro or Mini kits according to cell number. Each cell subset was processed on its own to prevent cross-contamination, while patient and healthy donor samples were processed together. Using the immunoSEQ multiplex PCR, TCRB sequences were amplified from cDNA into 87-bp fragments spanning the CDR3 region. Sequencing of the amplicons was performed on the Illumina HiSeq platform. As for the authors' bioinformatics: PCR bias was computationally corrected using synthetic template baselines, reads within Hamming distance 2 were collapsed, and singletons that could not be merged were discarded. Reads were aligned against IMGT to assign V, D and J genes, CDR3 length and insertions or deletions at six rearrangement sites. Within each subset, clonotype counts were normalized to sorted cell number, and only after that were true diversity and Gini coefficients computed with the tcR R package. The overlap coefficient, calculated on TCRB nucleotide sequences, was used to quantify repertoire sharing. This is the immuneACCESS table as TCRdb keeps it, with only in-frame sequences that have V and J called. A part of the clones is gone; compared with another copy, unresolved V genes explain less than half, and the rest is unexplained. Clone size and V and J calls were adopted from that table, with D and trimming inferred from the DNA. The sample table records under 250,000 clones; roughly 30% of these occur just once. The top ten constitute 4% of the sample.

Each donor gave one peripheral blood draw, averaging approximately 120 mL, which was collected into heparinised tubes. A BD FACSAria II and a panel including CD45RO, CCR7, CD25, CD127, CD95 and CD27 were used to sort naive, central memory, regulatory and stem cell-like memory CD4+ T cells. Every sorted population had a purity above 95%. Right away, PBMCs were isolated by Lymphoprep density gradient centrifugation and were stained directly, with no culture step. So that batch effects would be minimized, each experiment stained and sorted samples in pairs, pairing one healthy donor with one patient. The CDR3, from cysteine to phenylalanine, totals 15 residues. Left in the record is the CDR3 DNA by itself, 45 bases read in frame from the first base. V ends up 5 bases short and J 7 bases short, with an unmatched junction base count of 10. Based on the germline V gene, the CDR1 and CDR2 sequences are SGHTA and FQGNSA.

This clone was observed a handful of times. Its antigen is unknown. No base quality values were provided; no much bigger clone lies one nucleotide off. Sequencing used central memory CD4+ T cells from blood. The chain links TRBV7-2 with TRBJ2-1; 8 bases in the middle match TRBD1. The sequence derives from a man aged 25-45 years in good health. The CDR3 region: CASSPTGTGFNEQFF. The DNA reads TGTGCCAGCAGCCCTACCGGGACAGGATTTAATGAGCAGTTCTTC.